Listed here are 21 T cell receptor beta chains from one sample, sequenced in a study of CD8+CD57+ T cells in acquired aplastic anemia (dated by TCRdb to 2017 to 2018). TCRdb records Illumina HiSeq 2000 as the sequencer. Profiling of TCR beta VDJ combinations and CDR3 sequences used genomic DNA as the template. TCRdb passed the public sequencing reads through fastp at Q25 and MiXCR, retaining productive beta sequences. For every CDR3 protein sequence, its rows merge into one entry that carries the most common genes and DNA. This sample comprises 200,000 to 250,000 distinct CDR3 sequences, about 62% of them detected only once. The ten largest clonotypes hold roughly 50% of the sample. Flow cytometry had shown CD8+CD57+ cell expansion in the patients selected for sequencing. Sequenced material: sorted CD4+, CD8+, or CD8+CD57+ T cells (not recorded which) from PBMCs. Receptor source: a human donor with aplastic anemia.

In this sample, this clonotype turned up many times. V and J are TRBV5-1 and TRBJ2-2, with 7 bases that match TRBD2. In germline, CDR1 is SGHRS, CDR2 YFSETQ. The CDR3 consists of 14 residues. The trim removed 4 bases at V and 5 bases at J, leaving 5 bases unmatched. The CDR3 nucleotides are TGCGCCAGCAGCCCCGGACTAGAGACCGGGGAGCTGTTTTTT. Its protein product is CASSPGLETGELFF.

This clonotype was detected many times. The CDR3 DNA follows: TGTGCCAGCAGGACCGGGACAGGGTTCTATGGCTACACCTTC. It translates to CASRTGTGFYGYTF. J is TRBJ1-2 and V is TRBV6-5; TRBD1 matches 9 bases. This CDR3 has 14 amino acids. Germline CDR1 is MNHEY and CDR2 is SVGAGI. Trimming cost V 6 bases and J 4 bases; bases outside gene matches: 6.

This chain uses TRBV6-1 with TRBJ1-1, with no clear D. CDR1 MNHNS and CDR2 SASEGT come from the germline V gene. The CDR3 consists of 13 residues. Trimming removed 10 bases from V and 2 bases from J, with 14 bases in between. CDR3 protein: CATVASRNTEAFF. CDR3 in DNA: TGTGCCACTGTCGCCTCGAGAAACACTGAAGCTTTCTTT.

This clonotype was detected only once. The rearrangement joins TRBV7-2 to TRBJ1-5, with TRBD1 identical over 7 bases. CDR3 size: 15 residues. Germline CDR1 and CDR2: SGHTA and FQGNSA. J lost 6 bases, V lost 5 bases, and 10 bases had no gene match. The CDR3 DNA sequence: TGTGCCAGCAGCCTCCGACAGGGTGAGGGTCAGCCCCAGCATTTT. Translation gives CASSLRQGEGQPQHF. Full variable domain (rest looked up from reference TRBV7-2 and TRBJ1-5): GAGVSQSPSNKVTEKGKDVELRCDPISGHTALYWYRQSLGQGLEFLIYFQGNSAPDKSGLPSDRFSAERTGGSVSTLTIQRTQQEDSAVYLCASSLRQGEGQPQHFGDGTRLSIL.

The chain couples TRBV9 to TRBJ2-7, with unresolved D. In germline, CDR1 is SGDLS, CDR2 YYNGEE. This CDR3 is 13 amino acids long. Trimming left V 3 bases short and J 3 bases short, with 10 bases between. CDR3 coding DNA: TGTGCCAGCAGCGGAACATCGGACTACGAGCAGTACTTC. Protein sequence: CASSGTSDYEQYF.

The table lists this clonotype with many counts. The CDR3 reads CASSYGAGPTNEKLFF. The CDR3 DNA sequence: TGTGCCAGCAGTTACGGGGCGGGCCCAACTAATGAAAAACTGTTTTTT. This sequence joins TRBV6-5 and TRBJ1-4; D might be TRBD1 (5 bases). The germline gives CDR1 MNHEY, CDR2 SVGAGI. Between the trimmed V and J ends, which lost 2 bases and 0 bases, there was a span of 10 bases. The CDR3 loop spans 16 amino acids.

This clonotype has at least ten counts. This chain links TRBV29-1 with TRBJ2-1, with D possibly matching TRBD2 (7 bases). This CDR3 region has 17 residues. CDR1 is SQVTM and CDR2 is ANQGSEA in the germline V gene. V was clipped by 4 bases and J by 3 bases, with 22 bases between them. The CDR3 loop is CSVGGKVGGADYNEQFF. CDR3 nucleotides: TGCAGCGTTGGAGGCAAAGTGGGGGGGGCGGACTACAATGAGCAGTTCTTC.

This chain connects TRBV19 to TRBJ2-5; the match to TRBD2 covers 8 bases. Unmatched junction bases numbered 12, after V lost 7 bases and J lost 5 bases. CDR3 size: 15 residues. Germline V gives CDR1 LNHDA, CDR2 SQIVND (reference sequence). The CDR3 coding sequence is TGTGCCAGTACCGATCCTCGGGGGGGGCTGGAGACCCAGTACTTC. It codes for CASTDPRGGLETQYF.

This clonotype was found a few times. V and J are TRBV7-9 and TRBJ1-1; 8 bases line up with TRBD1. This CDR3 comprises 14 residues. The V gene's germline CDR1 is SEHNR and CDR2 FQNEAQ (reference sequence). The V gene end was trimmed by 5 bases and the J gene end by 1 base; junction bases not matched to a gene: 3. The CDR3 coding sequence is TGTGCCAGCAGCCAGGACAGGGCGAACACTGAAGCTTTCTTT. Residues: CASSQDRANTEAFF.

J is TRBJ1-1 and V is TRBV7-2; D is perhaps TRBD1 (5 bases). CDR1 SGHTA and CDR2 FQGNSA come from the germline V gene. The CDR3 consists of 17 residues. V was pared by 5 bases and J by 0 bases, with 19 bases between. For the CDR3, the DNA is TGTGCCAGCAGCCAAATCCTAAGACAGAAAATGAACACTGAAGCTTTCTTT. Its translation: CASSQILRQKMNTEAFF.

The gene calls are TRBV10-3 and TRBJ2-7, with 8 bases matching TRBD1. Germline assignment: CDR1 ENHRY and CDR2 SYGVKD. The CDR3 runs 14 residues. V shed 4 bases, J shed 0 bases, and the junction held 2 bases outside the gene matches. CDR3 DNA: TGTGCCATCAGTGGTACAGGGGGCTCCTACGAGCAGTACTTC. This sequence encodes CAISGTGGSYEQYF.

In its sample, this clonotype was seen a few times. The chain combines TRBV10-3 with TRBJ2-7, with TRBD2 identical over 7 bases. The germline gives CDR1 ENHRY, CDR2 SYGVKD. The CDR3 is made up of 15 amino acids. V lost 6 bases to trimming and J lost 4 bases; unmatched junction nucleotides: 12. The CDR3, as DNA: TGTGCCATCAGAGATGGACTAGATCGCATATACGAGCAGTACTTC. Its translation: CAIRDGLDRIYEQYF.

CDR3 nucleotide sequence: TGTGCCAGCAGCGTAGCTAGAGAGCGGGATACGCAGTATTTT. It yields the protein CASSVARERDTQYF. The chain joins TRBV9 to TRBJ2-3; tentatively, D is TRBD2 (5 bases). The germline V gene has CDR1 SGDLS and CDR2 YYNGEE. The CDR3 is made up of 14 amino acids. V lost 0 bases, J lost 6 bases, and 11 bases lay in between.

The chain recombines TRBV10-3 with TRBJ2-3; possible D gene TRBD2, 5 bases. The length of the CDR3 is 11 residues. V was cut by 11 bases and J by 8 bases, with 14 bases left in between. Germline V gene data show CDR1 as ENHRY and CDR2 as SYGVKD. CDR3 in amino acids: CARSFGGTQYF. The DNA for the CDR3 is TGTGCCCGCAGTTTTGGAGGTACGCAGTATTTT.

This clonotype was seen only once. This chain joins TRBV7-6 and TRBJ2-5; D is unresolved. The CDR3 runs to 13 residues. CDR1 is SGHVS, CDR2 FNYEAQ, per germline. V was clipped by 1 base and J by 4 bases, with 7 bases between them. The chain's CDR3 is CASSLVDLETQYF. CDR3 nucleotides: TGTGCCAGCAGCTTAGTGGATTTAGAGACCCAGTACTTC. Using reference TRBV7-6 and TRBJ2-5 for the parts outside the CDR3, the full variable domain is GAGVSQSPRYKVTKRGQDVALRCDPISGHVSLYWYRQALGQGPEFLTYFNYEAQQDKSGLPNDRFSAERPEGSISTLTIQRTEQRDSAMYRCASSLVDLETQYFGPGTRLLVL.

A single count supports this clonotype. Here the CDR3 DNA reads TGCAGTGCAAAGACGCTACTTAGCGGGAGTGGTGGCACAGATACGCAGTATTTT. Translated: CSAKTLLSGSGGTDTQYF. The J gene is TRBJ2-3, the V gene TRBV20-1; 9 bases are a match to TRBD2. The CDR3 is 18 residues long. V trimming: 6 bases; J trimming: 1 base; junction bases outside the gene matches: 17. CDR1 DFQATT and CDR2 SNEGSKA come from the germline V gene (reference sequence).

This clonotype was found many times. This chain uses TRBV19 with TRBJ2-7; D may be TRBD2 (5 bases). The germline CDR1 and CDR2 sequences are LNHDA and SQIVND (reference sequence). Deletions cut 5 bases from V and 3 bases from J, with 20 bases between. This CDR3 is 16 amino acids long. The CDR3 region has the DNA TGTGCCAGTAGTGCCCGAGGCGGGCCCCCCCTCTACGAGCAGTACTTC. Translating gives CASSARGGPPLYEQYF.

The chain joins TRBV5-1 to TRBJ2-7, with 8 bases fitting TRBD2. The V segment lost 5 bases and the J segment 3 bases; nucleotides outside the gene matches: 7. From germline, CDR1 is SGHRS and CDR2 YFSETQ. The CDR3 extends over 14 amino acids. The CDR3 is CASSSSSGSYEQYF. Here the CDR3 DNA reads TGCGCCAGCAGTTCATCCAGCGGGAGCTACGAGCAGTACTTC.

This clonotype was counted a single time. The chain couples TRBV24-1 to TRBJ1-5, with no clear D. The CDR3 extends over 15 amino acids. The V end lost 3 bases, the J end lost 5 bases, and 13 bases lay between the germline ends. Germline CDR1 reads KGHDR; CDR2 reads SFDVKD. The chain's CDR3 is CATSDNHSRDQPQHF. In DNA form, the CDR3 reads TGTGCCACCAGTGATAATCACTCAAGGGATCAGCCCCAGCATTTT.

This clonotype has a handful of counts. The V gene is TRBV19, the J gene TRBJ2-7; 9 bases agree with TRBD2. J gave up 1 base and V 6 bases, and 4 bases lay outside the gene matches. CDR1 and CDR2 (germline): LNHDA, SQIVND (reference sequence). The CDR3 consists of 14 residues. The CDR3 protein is CASRAGGSSYEQYF. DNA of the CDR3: TGTGCCAGTAGGGCGGGAGGGTCATCCTACGAGCAGTACTTC.

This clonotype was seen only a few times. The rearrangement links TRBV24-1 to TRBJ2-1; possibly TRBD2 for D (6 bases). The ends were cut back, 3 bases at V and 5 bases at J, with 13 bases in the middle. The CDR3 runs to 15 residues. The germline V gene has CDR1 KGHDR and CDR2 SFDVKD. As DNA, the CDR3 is TGTGCCACCAGTGATCCCGGGGACTTCAACAATGAGCAGTTCTTC. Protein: CATSDPGDFNNEQFF.